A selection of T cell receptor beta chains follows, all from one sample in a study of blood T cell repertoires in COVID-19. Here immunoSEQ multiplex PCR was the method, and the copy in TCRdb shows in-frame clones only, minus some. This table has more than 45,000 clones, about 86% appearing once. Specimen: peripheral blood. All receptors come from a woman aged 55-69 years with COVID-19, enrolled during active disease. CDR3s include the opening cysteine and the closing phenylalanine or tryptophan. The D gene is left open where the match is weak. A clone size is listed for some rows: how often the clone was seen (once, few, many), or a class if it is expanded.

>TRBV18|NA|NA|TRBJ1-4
TGTGCCAGCTCACCCTCAGGGGAGGGTGAAAAACTGTTTTTT
CASSPSGEGEKLFF
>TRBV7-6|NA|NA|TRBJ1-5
TGTGCCAGCAGCTTAAAGGGGAATGGTCAGCCCCAGCATTTT
CASSLKGNGQPQHF
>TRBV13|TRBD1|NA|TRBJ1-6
TGTGCCAGCAACCGACAGGGGTGGAATTCACCCCTCCACTTT
CASNRQGWNSPLHF
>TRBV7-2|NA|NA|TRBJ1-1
TGTGCCAGCAGCTCCCTTGGGCAGGGTGGTACTGAAGCTTTCTTT
CASSSLGQGGTEAFF
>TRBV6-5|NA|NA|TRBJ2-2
TGTGCCAGCAGTTACGGTTTCGCAGGGGTCACCGGGGAGCTGTTTTTT
CASSYGFAGVTGELFF
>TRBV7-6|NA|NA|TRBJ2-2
TGTGCCAGCAGCTCCCCCGGGGGTGAGAACACCGGGGAGCTGTTTTTT
CASSSPGGENTGELFF
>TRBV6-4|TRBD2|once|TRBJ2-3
TGTGCCAGCAGTGCCGACGGGGGGTATACGCAGTATTTT
CASSADGGYTQYF
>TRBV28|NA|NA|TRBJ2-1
TGTGCCAGCAGTCCGGTCGACAATGAGCAGTTCTTC
CASSPVDNEQFF
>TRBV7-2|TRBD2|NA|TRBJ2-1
TGTGCCAGCAGCCCCTGGACTAGCGGGACTAGTGAGCAGTTCTTC
CASSPWTSGTSEQFF
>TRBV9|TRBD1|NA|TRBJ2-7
TGTGCCAGCAGCATTAAGCCGGGACAGGGCTACGAGCAGTACTTC
CASSIKPGQGYEQYF